A selection of T cell receptor beta chains follows, all from one sample in a study of radiotherapy plus CTLA-4 blockade in lung cancer. Some clones are missing from TCRdb's copy, which holds only in-frame ones; the method was immunoSEQ multiplex PCR. The sample includes more than 90,000 clones, 80% to 85% of them seen just once. This specimen consisted of peripheral blood, obtained from a patient treated with radiotherapy plus ipilimumab. The receptors stem from a human donor with non-small cell lung cancer that progressed on radiotherapy plus ipilimumab. The CDR3 runs from the conserved cysteine through the conserved F or W. D genes are given only for firm matches. The size field is filled for only some rows; it gives once, few, many or a size class.

V gene: TRBV10-2
D gene: TRBD2
clone size: few
J gene: TRBJ2-3
CDR3 protein: CASGDGLAHRTDTQYF
CDR3 DNA: TGCGCCAGCGGGGATGGACTAGCCCACCGCACAGATACGCAGTATTTT

V gene: TRBV9
D gene: TRBD2
clone size: -
J gene: TRBJ2-1
CDR3 protein: CASSVLAGGGNEQFF
CDR3 DNA: TGTGCCAGCAGCGTACTAGCGGGAGGGGGCAATGAGCAGTTCTTC

V gene: TRBV5-1
D gene: TRBD2
clone size: -
J gene: TRBJ2-7
CDR3 protein: CASSRTSGSEWEQYF
CDR3 DNA: TGCGCCAGCAGCAGGACTAGCGGGAGCGAGTGGGAGCAGTACTTC

V gene: TRBV5-1
D gene: -
clone size: -
J gene: TRBJ1-4
CDR3 protein: CASSLEGYQEKLFF
CDR3 DNA: TGCGCCAGCAGCTTGGAAGGGTATCAGGAAAAACTGTTTTTT

V gene: TRBV6-6
D gene: -
clone size: few
J gene: TRBJ1-2
CDR3 protein: CASRGGDYGYTF
CDR3 DNA: TGTGCCAGCAGGGGAGGGGACTATGGCTACACCTTC

V gene: TRBV9
D gene: TRBD2
clone size: -
J gene: TRBJ2-1
CDR3 protein: CASSGSAGGIGNEQFF
CDR3 DNA: TGTGCCAGCAGCGGATCAGCGGGGGGGATCGGGAATGAGCAGTTCTTC

V gene: TRBV5-1
D gene: -
clone size: once
J gene: TRBJ2-7
CDR3 protein: CASRSTDVRYEQYF
CDR3 DNA: TGCGCCAGCAGATCGACAGACGTTCGCTACGAGCAGTACTTC

V gene: TRBV28
D gene: TRBD1
clone size: -
J gene: TRBJ2-1
CDR3 protein: CASRQGSYNEQFF
CDR3 DNA: TGTGCCAGCAGACAGGGGTCCTACAATGAGCAGTTCTTC

V gene: TRBV7-3
D gene: -
clone size: -
J gene: TRBJ2-2
CDR3 protein: CASSPWTDTGELFF
CDR3 DNA: TGTGCCAGCAGCCCATGGACTGACACCGGGGAGCTGTTTTTT

V gene: TRBV6-5
D gene: -
clone size: -
J gene: TRBJ2-5
CDR3 protein: CASGSDEETQYF
CDR3 DNA: TGTGCCAGCGGTTCGGACGAAGAGACCCAGTACTTC

V gene: TRBV4-1
D gene: -
clone size: -
J gene: TRBJ1-5
CDR3 protein: CASSQEEGQRQPQHF
CDR3 DNA: TGCGCCAGCAGCCAAGAAGAGGGCCAGCGGCAGCCCCAGCATTTT

V gene: TRBV2
D gene: -
clone size: -
J gene: TRBJ2-2
CDR3 protein: CASSVFGAGSLATGELFF
CDR3 DNA: TGTGCCAGCAGTGTCTTTGGCGCAGGGTCGTTGGCCACCGGGGAGCTGTTTTTT

V gene: TRBV5-1
D gene: TRBD1
clone size: -
J gene: TRBJ1-2
CDR3 protein: CASSLGQGGYGYTF
CDR3 DNA: TGCGCCAGCAGCCTAGGACAGGGGGGCTATGGCTACACCTTC

V gene: TRBV5-6
D gene: TRBD1
clone size: -
J gene: TRBJ2-5
CDR3 protein: CASSPKPSGTGQETQYF
CDR3 DNA: TGTGCCAGCAGCCCTAAACCATCTGGGACAGGACAAGAGACCCAGTACTTC

V gene: TRBV10-3
D gene: TRBD2
clone size: -
J gene: TRBJ2-3
CDR3 protein: CAILPSGSTDTQYF
CDR3 DNA: TGTGCCATCTTACCCAGCGGGAGTACTGATACGCAGTATTTT

V gene: TRBV5-6
D gene: -
clone size: -
J gene: TRBJ1-1
CDR3 protein: CASTPTGTLQRETEAFF
CDR3 DNA: TGTGCCAGCACCCCGACCGGGACCCTTCAACGAGAAACTGAAGCTTTCTTT

V gene: TRBV5-1
D gene: -
clone size: -
J gene: TRBJ1-2
CDR3 protein: CASPSLSVRKIYGYTF
CDR3 DNA: TGCGCCAGCCCTTCTTTATCGGTTCGAAAGATCTATGGCTACACCTTC

V gene: TRBV6-5
D gene: TRBD2
clone size: -
J gene: TRBJ2-2
CDR3 protein: CASRGLAGDTGELFF
CDR3 DNA: TGTGCCAGCAGGGGACTAGCGGGAGACACCGGGGAGCTGTTTTTT

V gene: TRBV7-3
D gene: -
clone size: -
J gene: TRBJ2-2
CDR3 protein: CASSSPPGELFF
CDR3 DNA: TGTGCCAGCAGCTCACCCCCCGGGGAGCTGTTTTTT

V gene: TRBV7-2
D gene: TRBD1
clone size: -
J gene: TRBJ1-3
CDR3 protein: CASSSNRGPGNTIYF
CDR3 DNA: TGTGCCAGCAGCTCGAACAGGGGCCCTGGAAACACCATATATTTT

V gene: TRBV6-5
D gene: -
clone size: -
J gene: TRBJ1-2
CDR3 protein: CASMRGRDYGYTF
CDR3 DNA: TGTGCCAGCATGAGGGGCAGAGACTATGGCTACACCTTC

V gene: TRBV30
D gene: TRBD1
clone size: -
J gene: TRBJ2-2
CDR3 protein: CAWSRTGLSGELFF
CDR3 DNA: TGTGCCTGGAGTAGGACAGGGTTGTCCGGGGAGCTGTTTTTT

V gene: TRBV19
D gene: -
clone size: -
J gene: TRBJ1-2
CDR3 protein: CASSIDDSAYYGYTF
CDR3 DNA: TGTGCCAGTAGTATAGATGACAGTGCTTACTATGGCTACACCTTC

V gene: TRBV4-1
D gene: TRBD2
clone size: -
J gene: TRBJ2-3
CDR3 protein: CASSSGSMYMDADTQYF
CDR3 DNA: TGCGCCAGTTCTAGCGGGAGCATGTACATGGATGCAGATACGCAGTATTTT

V gene: TRBV10-3
D gene: -
clone size: -
J gene: TRBJ1-1
CDR3 protein: CAIKGSEANTEAFF
CDR3 DNA: TGTGCCATCAAAGGGTCGGAGGCCAACACTGAAGCTTTCTTT

V gene: TRBV4-1
D gene: -
clone size: -
J gene: TRBJ2-5
CDR3 protein: CASSQGLTQYF
CDR3 DNA: TGCGCCAGCAGCCAAGGGCTGACCCAGTACTTC

V gene: TRBV4-1
D gene: TRBD1
clone size: -
J gene: TRBJ2-1
CDR3 protein: CASSPMGQGVGNEQFF
CDR3 DNA: TGCGCCAGCAGCCCCATGGGACAGGGAGTGGGCAATGAGCAGTTCTTC

V gene: TRBV7-9
D gene: TRBD1
clone size: few
J gene: TRBJ2-1
CDR3 protein: CASSLDRGSDEQFF
CDR3 DNA: TGTGCCAGCAGCTTGGACAGGGGGAGCGATGAGCAGTTCTTC

V gene: TRBV5-6
D gene: -
clone size: -
J gene: TRBJ2-7
CDR3 protein: CASNPGDSSYEQYF
CDR3 DNA: TGTGCCAGCAACCCCGGGGACTCATCCTACGAGCAGTACTTC

V gene: TRBV7-3
D gene: -
clone size: -
J gene: TRBJ1-1
CDR3 protein: CASSLLPDTEAFF
CDR3 DNA: TGTGCCAGCAGCTTATTGCCGGACACTGAAGCTTTCTTT

V gene: TRBV6-6
D gene: TRBD1
clone size: -
J gene: TRBJ1-5
CDR3 protein: CASSSTRGRGQPQHF
CDR3 DNA: TGTGCCAGCAGTTCGACCAGGGGGCGAGGCCAGCCCCAGCATTTT

V gene: TRBV28
D gene: -
clone size: -
J gene: TRBJ2-4
CDR3 protein: CASSLGLATVTKNIQYF
CDR3 DNA: TGTGCCAGCAGTTTGGGGCTAGCCACCGTTACCAAAAACATTCAGTACTTC

V gene: TRBV28
D gene: TRBD1
clone size: few
J gene: TRBJ1-2
CDR3 protein: CASSETGGNYGYTF
CDR3 DNA: TGTGCCAGCAGCGAGACAGGGGGAAACTATGGCTACACCTTC

V gene: TRBV5-6
D gene: -
clone size: -
J gene: TRBJ2-1
CDR3 protein: CASSLGLYNEQFF
CDR3 DNA: TGTGCCAGCAGCTTGGGGTTATACAATGAGCAGTTCTTC

V gene: TRBV28
D gene: TRBD1
clone size: once
J gene: TRBJ1-5
CDR3 protein: CASSPSTGLVVQPQHF
CDR3 DNA: TGTGCCAGCAGTCCCTCGACAGGGTTGGTCGTGCAGCCCCAGCATTTT

V gene: TRBV19
D gene: TRBD2
clone size: -
J gene: TRBJ2-3
CDR3 protein: CASEAGGTDTQYF
CDR3 DNA: TGTGCCAGTGAAGCGGGAGGCACAGATACGCAGTATTTT

V gene: TRBV5-1
D gene: -
clone size: -
J gene: TRBJ2-7
CDR3 protein: CASSETGWEQYF
CDR3 DNA: TGCGCCAGCAGCGAAACAGGGTGGGAGCAGTACTTC

V gene: TRBV4-1
D gene: TRBD1
clone size: -
J gene: TRBJ2-7
CDR3 protein: CASSLRDSSLDEQYF
CDR3 DNA: TGCGCCAGCAGCCTCCGGGACAGCTCTTTGGACGAGCAGTACTTC

V gene: TRBV7-2
D gene: -
clone size: -
J gene: TRBJ1-4
CDR3 protein: CASSLESGKGEKLFF
CDR3 DNA: TGTGCCAGCAGCTTGGAATCAGGGAAGGGTGAAAAACTGTTTTTT

V gene: TRBV11-2
D gene: -
clone size: -
J gene: TRBJ2-3
CDR3 protein: CASSPGLIGTDTQYF
CDR3 DNA: TGTGCCAGCAGCCCGGGACTCATAGGCACAGATACGCAGTATTTT

V gene: TRBV4-1
D gene: -
clone size: -
J gene: TRBJ2-7
CDR3 protein: CASSQGGGEQYF
CDR3 DNA: TGCGCCAGCAGCCAAGGTGGAGGCGAGCAGTACTTC

V gene: TRBV6-1
D gene: TRBD1
clone size: -
J gene: TRBJ2-7
CDR3 protein: CASSDRGSRSYEQYF
CDR3 DNA: TGTGCCAGCAGTGACAGGGGGTCCAGGTCCTACGAGCAGTACTTC

V gene: TRBV6-6
D gene: TRBD1
clone size: -
J gene: TRBJ2-3
CDR3 protein: CASNGQGGTDTQYF
CDR3 DNA: TGTGCCAGCAACGGACAGGGAGGAACAGATACGCAGTATTTT

V gene: TRBV19
D gene: -
clone size: few
J gene: TRBJ1-4
CDR3 protein: CASQPSSSPNEKLFF
CDR3 DNA: TGTGCCAGTCAACCGAGTAGTTCTCCTAATGAAAAACTGTTTTTT

V gene: TRBV27
D gene: -
clone size: -
J gene: TRBJ1-1
CDR3 protein: CASSTTGLINVEAFF
CDR3 DNA: TGTGCCAGCAGTACTACAGGGCTAATTAACGTCGAAGCTTTCTTT

V gene: TRBV5-6
D gene: -
clone size: -
J gene: TRBJ2-3
CDR3 protein: CASSGLGSGSTDTQYF
CDR3 DNA: TGTGCCAGCAGCGGCCTTGGGTCGGGAAGCACAGATACGCAGTATTTT

V gene: TRBV6-1
D gene: TRBD1
clone size: -
J gene: TRBJ2-7
CDR3 protein: CASSTVGDRRNEQYF
CDR3 DNA: TGTGCCAGCTCTACGGTAGGGGACAGACGCAACGAGCAGTACTTC

V gene: TRBV27
D gene: -
clone size: -
J gene: TRBJ1-1
CDR3 protein: CASSLYKVNTEAFF
CDR3 DNA: TGTGCCAGCAGTTTATACAAGGTGAACACTGAAGCTTTCTTT